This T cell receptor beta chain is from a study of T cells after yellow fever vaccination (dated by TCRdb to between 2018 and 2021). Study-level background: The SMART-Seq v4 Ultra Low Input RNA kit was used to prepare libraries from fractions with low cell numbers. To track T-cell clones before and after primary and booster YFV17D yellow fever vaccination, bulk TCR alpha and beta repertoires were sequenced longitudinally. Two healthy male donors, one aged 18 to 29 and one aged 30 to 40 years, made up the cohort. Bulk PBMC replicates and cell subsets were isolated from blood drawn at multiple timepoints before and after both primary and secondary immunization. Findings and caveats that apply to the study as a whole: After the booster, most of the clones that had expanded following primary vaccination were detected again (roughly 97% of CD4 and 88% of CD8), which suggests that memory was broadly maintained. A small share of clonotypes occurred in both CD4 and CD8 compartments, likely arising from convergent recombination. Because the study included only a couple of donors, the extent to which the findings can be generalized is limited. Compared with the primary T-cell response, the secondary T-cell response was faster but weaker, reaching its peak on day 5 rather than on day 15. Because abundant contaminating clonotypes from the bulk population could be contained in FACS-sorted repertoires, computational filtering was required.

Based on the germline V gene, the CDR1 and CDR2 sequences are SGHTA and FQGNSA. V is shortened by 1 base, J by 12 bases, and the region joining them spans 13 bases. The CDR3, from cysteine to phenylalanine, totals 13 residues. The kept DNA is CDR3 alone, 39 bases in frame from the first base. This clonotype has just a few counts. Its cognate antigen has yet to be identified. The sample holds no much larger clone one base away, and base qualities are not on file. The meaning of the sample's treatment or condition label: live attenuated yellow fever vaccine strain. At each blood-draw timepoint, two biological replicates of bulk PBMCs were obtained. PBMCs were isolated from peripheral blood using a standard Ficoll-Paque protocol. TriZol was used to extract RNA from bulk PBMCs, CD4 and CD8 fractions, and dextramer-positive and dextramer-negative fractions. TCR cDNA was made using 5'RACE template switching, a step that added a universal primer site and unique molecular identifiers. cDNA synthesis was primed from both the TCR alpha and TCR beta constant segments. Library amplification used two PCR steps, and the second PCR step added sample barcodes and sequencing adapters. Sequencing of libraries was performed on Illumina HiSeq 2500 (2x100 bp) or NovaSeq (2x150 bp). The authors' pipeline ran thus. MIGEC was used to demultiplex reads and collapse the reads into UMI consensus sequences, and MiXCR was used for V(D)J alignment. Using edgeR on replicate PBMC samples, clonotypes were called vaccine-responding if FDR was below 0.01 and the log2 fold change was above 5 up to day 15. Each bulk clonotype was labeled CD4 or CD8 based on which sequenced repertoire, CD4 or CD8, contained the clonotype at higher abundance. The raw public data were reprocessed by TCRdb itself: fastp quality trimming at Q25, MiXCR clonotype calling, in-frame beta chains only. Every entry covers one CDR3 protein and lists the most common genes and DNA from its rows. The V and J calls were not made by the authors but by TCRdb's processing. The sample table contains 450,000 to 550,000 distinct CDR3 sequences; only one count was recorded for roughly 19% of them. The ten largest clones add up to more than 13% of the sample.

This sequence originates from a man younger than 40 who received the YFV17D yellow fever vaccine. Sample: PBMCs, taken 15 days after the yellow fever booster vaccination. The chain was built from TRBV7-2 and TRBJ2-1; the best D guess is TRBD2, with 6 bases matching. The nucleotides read TGTGCCAGCAGCTTAGAACTAGCAGTTGGGCAGTTCTTC. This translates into CASSLELAVGQFF.